The 26 T cell receptor beta chains given below trace back to one sample, sequenced in a study of cytomegalovirus exposure and HLA in healthy donors. Assay: immunoSEQ multiplex PCR; the TCRdb copy retains only in-frame clones and omits some. The sample carries under 140,000 clones, roughly 90% recorded once. Sequenced sample: PBMCs. The receptors were sampled from a woman in her thirties in good health and CMV-seropositive.

The rearrangement joins TRBV7-9 to TRBJ2-2, with no clear D. CDR1 and CDR2 from the germline V gene are SEHNR and FQNEAQ (reference sequence). The V gene lost 4 bases and the J gene lost 2 bases, with 8 bases spanning the gap. The CDR3 sequence is 14 residues long. The CDR3 DNA sequence: TGTGCCAGCAGCTCCCAGGTTAACACCGGGGAGCTGTTTTTT. It codes for CASSSQVNTGELFF.

This clone came up once. The chain uses TRBV9 and TRBJ1-4; 7 bases are a match to TRBD1. Germline assignment: CDR1 SGDLS and CDR2 YYNGEE. Unmatched junction bases numbered 3, after V lost 0 bases and J lost 4 bases. This CDR3 is 15 amino acids long. The CDR3 sequence: CASSVGAGGNEKLFF. CDR3 coding DNA: TGTGCCAGCAGCGTAGGGGCAGGGGGTAATGAAAAACTGTTTTTT. The entire variable domain, with the rest obtained from reference TRBV9 and TRBJ1-4, is as follows: DSGVTQTPKHLITATGQRVTLRCSPRSGDLSVYWYQQSLDQGLQFLIQYYNGEERAKGNILERFSAQQFPDLHSELNLSSLELGDSALYFCASSVGAGGNEKLFFGSGTQLSVL.

CDR3 nucleotides: TGCGCCAGCAGCTTGGGCAGCTCTGGAAACACCATATATTTT. This codes for CASSLGSSGNTIYF. This rearrangement joins TRBV5-1 to TRBJ1-3; D unresolved. Trimming removed 0 bases at V and 0 bases at J, with 4 bases between. The CDR3 contains 14 residues. Per the germline V gene, CDR1 is SGHRS and CDR2 is YFSETQ.

The J gene is TRBJ2-3, the V gene TRBV10-2; 9 positions agree with TRBD2. The CDR3 consists of 14 residues. V gave up 10 bases and J gave up 0 bases; unmatched junction bases: 5. Germline CDR1 and CDR2: WSHSY and SAAADI. The CDR3 sequence: CATRLAVSTDTQYF. In DNA, the CDR3 is TGCGCCACCAGACTAGCGGTTAGCACAGATACGCAGTATTTT.

V is TRBV5-6 and J is TRBJ2-1; 12 bases match TRBD2. The CDR3 extends over 15 amino acids. V shed 4 bases and J 9 bases; nucleotides not matched to a gene: 8. From germline, CDR1 is SGHDT and CDR2 YYEEEE. CDR3 bases: TGTGCCAGCAGCCCAGGACTAGCGGGATCGGCTGAGCAGTTCTTC. Protein sequence: CASSPGLAGSAEQFF.

The rearrangement joins TRBV7-9 to TRBJ1-2; possible D gene TRBD1, 5 bases. The germline gives CDR1 SEHNR, CDR2 FQNEAQ (reference sequence). The CDR3 runs to 14 residues. The V and J ends lost 1 base and 4 bases respectively, with 10 bases between them. CDR3 residues: CASSLDWGAYGYTF. CDR3 DNA sequence: TGTGCCAGCAGCTTAGATTGGGGCGCCTATGGCTACACCTTC.

V gene TRBV4-3 combines with J gene TRBJ2-6; a weak D match, TRBD1 (5 bases). The V end lost 1 base, the J end lost 0 bases, and 16 bases lay between the germline ends. The CDR3 consists of 19 residues. CDR1 and CDR2 (germline): LGHNA, YSLEER. CDR3 sequence (DNA): TGCGCCAGCAGCCAAGCCCCCCCAGGGATCTCCTCTGGGGCCAACGTCCTGACTTTC. Its translation is CASSQAPPGISSGANVLTF.

CDR3 sequence: CASSLRQGSGAFF. Here the CDR3 DNA reads TGCGCCAGCAGCCTTCGACAGGGGAGCGGGGCTTTCTTT. The chain carries TRBV4-3 and TRBJ1-1, with TRBD1 matching 8 bases. The CDR3 is 13 residues long. Germline CDR1 and CDR2: LGHNA and YSLEER. After removal of 4 bases from V and 11 bases from J, the junction contained 9 bases not matched to a gene.

V gene TRBV7-6 combines with J gene TRBJ2-7; TRBD2 is a possible D gene (6 bases). Germline-derived CDR1 and CDR2 are SGHVS and FNYEAQ. The CDR3 contains 15 residues. Trimming removed 5 bases at V and 3 bases at J, with 17 bases between. This CDR3 is CASSPTGLTYYEQYF. The CDR3, as DNA: TGTGCCAGCAGCCCGACGGGACTTACCTACTACGAGCAGTACTTC.

This clone was observed once. The J gene is TRBJ2-1, the V gene TRBV29-1, with 9 bases identical to TRBD2. CDR1 and CDR2 (germline): SQVTM, ANQGSEA. J gave up 7 bases and V 5 bases, and 6 bases lay outside the gene matches. The CDR3 spans 13 residues. The CDR3 here is CSVRASGINEQFF. As DNA, the CDR3 is TGCAGCGTTAGGGCTAGCGGGATAAATGAGCAGTTCTTC.

The chain uses TRBV30 and TRBJ2-6; 12 bases agree with TRBD1. CDR1 and CDR2 from the germline V gene are GTSNPN and SVGIG (reference sequence). The CDR3 loop spans 18 amino acids. V lost 3 bases and J lost 4; bases outside the gene matches: 10. The CDR3: CAWSHGGQGAQGANVLTF. The CDR3 DNA sequence: TGTGCCTGGAGCCATGGGGGACAGGGGGCGCAGGGGGCCAACGTCCTGACTTTC.

With regard to this clone: At the DNA level, this CDR3 is encoded by other sequences in the same sample as well. The chain has TRBV9 and TRBJ1-1; D is unclear. V lost 0 bases, J lost 5 bases, and 8 bases lay in between. Germline V gives CDR1 SGDLS, CDR2 YYNGEE. There are 13 residues in the CDR3. The CDR3 region is CASSVGTGTEAFF. CDR3 DNA: TGTGCCAGCAGCGTAGGGACGGGGACTGAAGCTTTCTTT.

This chain links TRBV5-1 with TRBJ1-4, with 12 bases identical to TRBD1. Per the germline V gene, CDR1 is SGHRS and CDR2 is YFSETQ. Trimming cost V 4 bases and J 11 bases; bases outside gene matches: 6. This CDR3 is built from 14 residues. The CDR3 DNA sequence: TGCGCCAGCAGCCTTGGGACAGGGGGCCTTAAACTGTTTTTT. Translated, it gives CASSLGTGGLKLFF.

This chain links TRBV4-1 with TRBJ2-6, with no clear D. The CDR3 covers 17 residues. Germline assignment: CDR1 MGHRA and CDR2 YSYEKL. Trimming removed 1 base from V and 0 bases from J, with 10 bases in between. DNA of the CDR3: TGCGCCAGCAGCCAAGGCCAGGCCGGCTCTGGGGCCAACGTCCTGACTTTC. This encodes CASSQGQAGSGANVLTF.

The chain recombines TRBV14 with TRBJ1-2, with D possibly TRBD1 on 5 matching bases. V was cut by 2 bases and J by 2 bases, with 9 bases left in between. Germline V gives CDR1 SGHDN, CDR2 FVKESK. The CDR3 spans 14 residues. CDR3 amino acids: CASSQFTGNYGYTF. CDR3 coding DNA: TGTGCCAGCAGCCAATTTACAGGAAACTATGGCTACACCTTC. Supplemented by reference TRBV14 and TRBJ1-2, the full variable domain reads EAGVTQFPSHSVIEKGQTVTLRCDPISGHDNLYWYRRVMGKEIKFLLHFVKESKQDESGMPNNRFLAERTGGTYSTLKVQPAELEDSGVYFCASSQFTGNYGYTFGSGTRLTVV.

This sequence joins TRBV30 and TRBJ2-7; 9 nucleotides match TRBD1. The CDR3 loop spans 15 amino acids. The V segment lost 4 bases and the J segment 3 bases; nucleotides outside the gene matches: 10. From germline, CDR1 is GTSNPN and CDR2 SVGIG (reference sequence). The CDR3 reads CAWTRTGGNIYEQYF. CDR3 DNA sequence: TGTGCCTGGACCCGAACAGGGGGCAACATCTACGAGCAGTACTTC.

This clone was observed once. The rearrangement links TRBV5-4 to TRBJ2-7; weak D call: TRBD1 (5 bases). Trimming shortened V by 4 bases and J by 2 bases, and 10 bases separated the two germline ends. CDR3 length: 13 amino acids. Germline CDR1 SGHNT, CDR2 YYREEE (reference sequence). Here the CDR3 DNA reads TGTGCCAGCAGCCCGGACACCGCCTACGAGCAGTACTTC. Translating gives CASSPDTAYEQYF. Full variable domain (rest looked up from reference TRBV5-4 and TRBJ2-7): ETGVTQSPTHLIKTRGQQVTLRCSSQSGHNTVSWYQQALGQGPQFIFQYYREEENGRGNFPPRFSGLQFPNYSSELNVNALELDDSALYLCASSPDTAYEQYFGPGTRLTVT.

The V call is TRBV4-1, the J call TRBJ2-7, with D possibly being TRBD1 (6 bases). Trimming pared 4 bases from V and 0 bases from J, leaving 13 bases between. Germline values: CDR1 MGHRA, CDR2 YSYEKL. The CDR3 has 15 residues. The CDR3 loop reads CASSPVTGSSYEQYF. CDR3 nucleotides: TGCGCCAGCAGCCCCGTTACAGGGAGCTCCTACGAGCAGTACTTC.

The gene calls are TRBV6-6 and TRBJ2-3; 7 bases match TRBD2. Trimming removed 0 bases from V and 4 bases from J; junction bases left unmatched: 7. Germline assignment: CDR1 MNHNY and CDR2 SVGAGI (reference sequence). The CDR3 consists of 16 residues. CDR3 sequence: CASSYSEVAGADTQYF. As DNA, the CDR3 is TGTGCCAGCAGTTACTCGGAGGTAGCGGGCGCAGATACGCAGTATTTT.

V is TRBV6-5 and J is TRBJ1-2, with D perhaps matching TRBD1 (6 bases). V was trimmed by 5 bases and J by 1 base, leaving 8 bases between them. The CDR3 sequence is 13 residues long. Germline V gene sequence: CDR1 MNHEY, CDR2 SVGAGI. The CDR3 DNA reads as TGTGCCAGCAGTAGACAGGTTAACTATGGCTACACCTTC. Translation gives CASSRQVNYGYTF.

The rearrangement links TRBV2 to TRBJ1-2; D gene unclear. The CDR3 is made up of 13 amino acids. The V and J ends lost 4 bases and 8 bases respectively, with 14 bases between them. From germline, CDR1 is SNHLY and CDR2 FYNNEI. DNA of the CDR3: TGTGCCAGCAGTGCCGGGTACTCCGTGGGCTACACCTTC. Protein product: CASSAGYSVGYTF.

The CDR3 spells CASSVRLNTGELFF. The CDR3 nucleotides read TGTGCCAGCAGCGTTCGTCTGAACACCGGGGAGCTGTTTTTT. The chain carries TRBV9 and TRBJ2-2, with D hard to call. The CDR3 sequence is 14 residues long. The ends were cut back, 2 bases at V and 1 base at J, with 6 bases in the middle. Germline CDR1 SGDLS, CDR2 YYNGEE.

This clone occurred once. The V call is TRBV7-9, the J call TRBJ1-1; no reliable D call. The CDR3 consists of 12 residues. V lost 8 bases and J lost 0, with 7 bases in between. Germline values: CDR1 SEHNR, CDR2 FQNEAQ (reference sequence). The CDR3 spells CASHNMNTEAFF. The DNA of the CDR3 is TGTGCCAGCCATAACATGAACACTGAAGCTTTCTTT.

The chain has TRBV4-2 and TRBJ1-1, with a weak D call TRBD1 (5 bases). This CDR3 region has 15 residues. Germline values: CDR1 LGHNA, CDR2 YNFKEQ. V lost 3 bases, J lost 5 bases, and 16 bases lay in between. DNA for the CDR3: TGTGCCAGCAGCCAGGCCCGGACCCGGGGGACTGAAGCTTTCTTT. Translated, it gives CASSQARTRGTEAFF.

V and J are TRBV5-4 and TRBJ2-1; TRBD2 aligns across 7 bases. Germline CDR1 SGHNT, CDR2 YYREEE (reference sequence). V gave up 3 bases and J gave up 5 bases; unmatched junction bases: 8. CDR3 size: 15 residues. CDR3 nucleotide sequence: TGTGCCAGCAGCTCCCCCGGGACTACCGACAATGAGCAGTTCTTC. This gives the protein CASSSPGTTDNEQFF.

The chain uses TRBV9 and TRBJ2-7; 10 nucleotides match TRBD1. The length of the CDR3 is 14 residues. Germline CDR1 is SGDLS and CDR2 is YYNGEE. Trimming cost V 4 bases and J 6 bases; bases outside gene matches: 7. The CDR3 DNA reads TGTGCCAGCAGCCCTTGGACAGGGGGAGGCGAGCAGTACTTC. The encoded protein is CASSPWTGGGEQYF.